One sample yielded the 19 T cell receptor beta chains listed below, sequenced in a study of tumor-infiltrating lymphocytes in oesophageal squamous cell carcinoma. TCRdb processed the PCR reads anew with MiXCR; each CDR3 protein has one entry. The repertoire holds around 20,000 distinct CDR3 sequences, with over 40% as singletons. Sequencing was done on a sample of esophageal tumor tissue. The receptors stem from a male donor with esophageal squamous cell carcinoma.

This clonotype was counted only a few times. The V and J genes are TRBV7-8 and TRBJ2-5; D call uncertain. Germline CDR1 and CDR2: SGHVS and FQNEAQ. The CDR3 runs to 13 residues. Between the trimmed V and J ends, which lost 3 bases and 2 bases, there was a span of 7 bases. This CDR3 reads CASSFSGQETQYF. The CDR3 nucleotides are TGTGCCAGCAGCTTTTCTGGGCAAGAGACCCAGTACTTC.

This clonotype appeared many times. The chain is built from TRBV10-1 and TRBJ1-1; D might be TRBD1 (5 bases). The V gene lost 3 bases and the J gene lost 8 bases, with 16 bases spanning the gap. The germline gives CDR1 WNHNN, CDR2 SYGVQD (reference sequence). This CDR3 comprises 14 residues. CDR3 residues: CASSEGRGWGEAFF. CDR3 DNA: TGCGCCAGCAGTGAAGGCCGGGGCTGGGGCGAAGCTTTCTTT.

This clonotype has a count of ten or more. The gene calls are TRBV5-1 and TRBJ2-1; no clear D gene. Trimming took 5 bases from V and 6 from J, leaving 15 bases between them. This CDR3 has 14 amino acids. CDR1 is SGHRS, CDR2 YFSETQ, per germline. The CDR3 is CASSPAVPVNEQFF. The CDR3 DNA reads TGCGCCAGCAGTCCCGCCGTGCCCGTCAATGAGCAGTTCTTC.

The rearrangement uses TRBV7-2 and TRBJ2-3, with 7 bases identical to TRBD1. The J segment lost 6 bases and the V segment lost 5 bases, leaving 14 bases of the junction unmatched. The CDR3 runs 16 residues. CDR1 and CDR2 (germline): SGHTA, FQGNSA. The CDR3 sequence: CASSLFRTGSVDTQYF. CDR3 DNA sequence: TGTGCCAGCAGCCTTTTTAGGACAGGTTCTGTGGATACGCAGTATTTT.

CDR3 DNA sequence: TGTGCCAGCAGGCCCCGAGAGCGGGGGTCTTACAATGAGCAGTTCTTC. It yields the protein CASRPRERGSYNEQFF. This chain links TRBV12-3 or TRBV12-4 with TRBJ2-1; 8 bases fit TRBD2. The CDR3 contains 16 residues. With 6 bases clipped from V and 4 bases from J, the junction kept 11 bases outside the gene matches.

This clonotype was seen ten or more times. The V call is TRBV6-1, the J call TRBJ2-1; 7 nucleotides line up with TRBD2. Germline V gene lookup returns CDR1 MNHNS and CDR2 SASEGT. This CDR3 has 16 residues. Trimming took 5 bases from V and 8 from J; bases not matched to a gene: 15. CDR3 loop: CASSSYYGGSLYEQFF. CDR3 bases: TGTGCCAGCAGTTCCTACTATGGCGGGAGTTTATATGAGCAGTTCTTC.

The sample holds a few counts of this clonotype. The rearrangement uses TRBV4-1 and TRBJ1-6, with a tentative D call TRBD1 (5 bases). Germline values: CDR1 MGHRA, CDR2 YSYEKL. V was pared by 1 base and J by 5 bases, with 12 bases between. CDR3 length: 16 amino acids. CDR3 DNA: TGCGCCAGCAGCCAAGTGGGGGTGGAGAATAATTCACCCCTCCACTTT. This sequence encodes CASSQVGVENNSPLHF.

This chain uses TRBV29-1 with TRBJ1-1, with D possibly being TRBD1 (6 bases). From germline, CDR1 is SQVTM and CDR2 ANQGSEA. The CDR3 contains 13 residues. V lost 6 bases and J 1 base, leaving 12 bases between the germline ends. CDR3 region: CSVATQGNTEAFF. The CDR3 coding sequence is TGCAGCGTGGCTACACAGGGGAACACTGAAGCTTTCTTT.

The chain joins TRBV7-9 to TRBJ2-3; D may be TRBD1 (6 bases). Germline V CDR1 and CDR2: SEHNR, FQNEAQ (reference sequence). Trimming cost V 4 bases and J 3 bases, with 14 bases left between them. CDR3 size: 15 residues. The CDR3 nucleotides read TGTGCCAGCAGCTCCGAGGGGGAGTTAACAGATACGCAGTATTTT. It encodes CASSSEGELTDTQYF.

The chain's CDR3 is CSARGLAGASYNEQFF. As DNA, the CDR3 is TGCAGTGCTAGGGGACTAGCGGGGGCCTCCTACAATGAGCAGTTCTTC. The rearrangement uses TRBV20-1 and TRBJ2-1, with TRBD2 matching 14 bases. CDR3 length equals 16 residues. In germline, CDR1 is DFQATT, CDR2 SNEGSKA (reference sequence). The junction had 1 base not matched to a gene; V was cut back by 3 bases and J by 0 bases.

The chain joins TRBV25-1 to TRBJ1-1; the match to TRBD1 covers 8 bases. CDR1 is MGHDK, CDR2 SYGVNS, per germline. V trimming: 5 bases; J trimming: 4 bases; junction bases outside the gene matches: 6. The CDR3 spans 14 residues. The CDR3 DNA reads TGTGCCAGCAGTCGAGGACAGGGTGTCACTGAAGCTTTCTTT. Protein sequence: CASSRGQGVTEAFF.

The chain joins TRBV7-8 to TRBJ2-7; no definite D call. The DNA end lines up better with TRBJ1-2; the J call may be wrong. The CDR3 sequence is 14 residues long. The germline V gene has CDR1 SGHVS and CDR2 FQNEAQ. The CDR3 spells CASSLGRQRYGYTF. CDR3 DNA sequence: TGTGCCAGCAGCTTAGGTCGACAACGCTATGGCTACACCTTC.

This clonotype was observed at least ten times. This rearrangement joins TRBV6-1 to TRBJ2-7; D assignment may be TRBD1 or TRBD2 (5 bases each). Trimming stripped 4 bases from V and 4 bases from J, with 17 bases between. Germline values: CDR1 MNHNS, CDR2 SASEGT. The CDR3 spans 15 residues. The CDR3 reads CASSADRDPFYEQYF. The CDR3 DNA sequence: TGTGCCAGCAGTGCCGACCGGGACCCATTTTACGAGCAGTACTTC.

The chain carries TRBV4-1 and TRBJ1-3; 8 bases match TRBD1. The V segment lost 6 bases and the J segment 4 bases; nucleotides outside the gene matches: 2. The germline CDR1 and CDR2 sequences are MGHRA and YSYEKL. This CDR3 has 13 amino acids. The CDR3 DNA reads TGCGCCAGCAGTAGGACAGGGGGAAACACCATATATTTT. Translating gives CASSRTGGNTIYF.

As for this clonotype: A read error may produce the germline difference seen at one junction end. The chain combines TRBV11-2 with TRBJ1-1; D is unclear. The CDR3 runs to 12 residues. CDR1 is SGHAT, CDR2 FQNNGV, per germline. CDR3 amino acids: CASSFVNTEALF. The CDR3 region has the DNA TGTGCCAGCAGCTTTGTGAACACTGAAGCTTTATTT. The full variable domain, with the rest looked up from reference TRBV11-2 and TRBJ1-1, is EAGVAQSPRYKIIEKRQSVAFWCNPISGHATLYWYQQILGQGPKLLIQFQNNGVVDDSQLPKDRFSAERLKGVDSTLKIQPAKLEDSAVYLCASSFVNTEALFGQGTRLTVV.

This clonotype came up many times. The CDR3 here is CASSFNRNNSPLHF. DNA of the CDR3: TGTGCCAGCAGTTTTAACAGAAATAATTCACCCCTCCACTTT. The chain is built from TRBV27 and TRBJ1-6; no clear D gene. This CDR3 has 14 amino acids. V was trimmed by 3 bases and J by 5 bases, leaving 8 bases between them. Germline V gene lookup returns CDR1 MNHEY and CDR2 SMNVEV (reference sequence).

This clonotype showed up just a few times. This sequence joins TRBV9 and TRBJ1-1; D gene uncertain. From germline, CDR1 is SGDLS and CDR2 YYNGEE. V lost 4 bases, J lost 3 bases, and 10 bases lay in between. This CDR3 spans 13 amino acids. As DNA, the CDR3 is TGTGCCAGCAGCATCTCCTGGGACACTGAAGCTTTCTTT. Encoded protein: CASSISWDTEAFF.

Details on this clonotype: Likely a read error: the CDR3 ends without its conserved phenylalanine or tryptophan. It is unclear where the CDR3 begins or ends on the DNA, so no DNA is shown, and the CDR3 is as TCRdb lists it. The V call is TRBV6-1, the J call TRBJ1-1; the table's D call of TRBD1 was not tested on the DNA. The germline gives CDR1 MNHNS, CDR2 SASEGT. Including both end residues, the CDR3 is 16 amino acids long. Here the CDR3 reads CASRGGPEFTSSTSAP.

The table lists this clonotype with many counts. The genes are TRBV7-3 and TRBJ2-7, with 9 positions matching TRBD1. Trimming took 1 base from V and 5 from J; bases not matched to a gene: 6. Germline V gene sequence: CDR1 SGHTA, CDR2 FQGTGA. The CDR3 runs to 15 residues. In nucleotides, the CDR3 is TGTGCCAGCAGCTTAAACTGGGGACAGGGAAACGAGCAGTACTTC. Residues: CASSLNWGQGNEQYF.